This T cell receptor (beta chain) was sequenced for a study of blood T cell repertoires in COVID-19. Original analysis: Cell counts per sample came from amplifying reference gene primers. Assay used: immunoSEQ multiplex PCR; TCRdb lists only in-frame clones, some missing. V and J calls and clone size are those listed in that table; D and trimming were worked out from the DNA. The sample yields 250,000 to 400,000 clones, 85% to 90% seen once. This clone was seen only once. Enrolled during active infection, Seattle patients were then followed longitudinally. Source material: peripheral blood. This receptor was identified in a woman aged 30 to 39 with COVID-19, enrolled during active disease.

The CDR3 coding sequence is TGTGCCAGCTCACCGGGAGTTCAAGGGACAGCGAACACTGAAGCTTTCTTT. Translating it yields CASSPGVQGTANTEAFF. This rearrangement joins TRBV18 to TRBJ1-1; the match to TRBD1 covers 7 bases. The CDR3 loop spans 17 amino acids. Germline V gene lookup returns CDR1 KGHSH and CDR2 LQKENI. J gave up 1 base and V 3 bases, and 11 bases lay outside the gene matches.